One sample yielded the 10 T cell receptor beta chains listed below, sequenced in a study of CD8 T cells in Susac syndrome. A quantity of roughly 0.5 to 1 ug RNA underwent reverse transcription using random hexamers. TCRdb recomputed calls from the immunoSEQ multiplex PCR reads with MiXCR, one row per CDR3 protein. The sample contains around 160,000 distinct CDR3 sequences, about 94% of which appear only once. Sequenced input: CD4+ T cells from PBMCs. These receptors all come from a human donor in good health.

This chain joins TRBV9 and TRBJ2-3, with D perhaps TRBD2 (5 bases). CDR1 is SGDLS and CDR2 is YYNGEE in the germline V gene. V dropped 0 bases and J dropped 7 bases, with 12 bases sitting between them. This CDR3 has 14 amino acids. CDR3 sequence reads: CASSVDVGIHTQYF. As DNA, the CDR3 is TGTGCCAGCAGCGTAGACGTCGGGATACATACGCAGTATTTT.

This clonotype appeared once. The CDR3: CSVTQVAAEAFF. DNA for the CDR3: TGCAGCGTCACGCAGGTGGCGGCTGAAGCTTTCTTT. J is TRBJ1-1 and V is TRBV29-1, with D uncertain. The V end lost 6 bases, the J end lost 6 bases, and 14 bases lay between the germline ends. The germline V gene has CDR1 SQVTM and CDR2 ANQGSEA. This CDR3 is built from 12 residues.

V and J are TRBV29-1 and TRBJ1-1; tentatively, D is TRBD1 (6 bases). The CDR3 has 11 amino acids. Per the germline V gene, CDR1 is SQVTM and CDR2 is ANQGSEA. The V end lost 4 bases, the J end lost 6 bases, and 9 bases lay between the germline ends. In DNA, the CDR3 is TGCAGCGTTGGGGGGGCCCCTGAAGCTTTCTTT. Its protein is CSVGGAPEAFF. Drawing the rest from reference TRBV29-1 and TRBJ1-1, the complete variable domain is SAVISQKPSRDICQRGTSLTIQCQVDSQVTMMFWYRQQPGQSLTLIATANQGSEATYESGFVIDKFPISRPNLTFSTLTVSNMSPEDSSIYLCSVGGAPEAFFGQGTRLTVV.

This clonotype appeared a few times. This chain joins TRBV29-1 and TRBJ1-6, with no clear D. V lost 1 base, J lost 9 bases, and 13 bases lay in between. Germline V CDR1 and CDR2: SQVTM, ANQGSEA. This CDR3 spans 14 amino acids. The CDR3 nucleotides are TGCAGCGTTGAAGCGGCCAGGCCCAGTTCACCCCTCCACTTT. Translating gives CSVEAARPSSPLHF.

The CDR3, as DNA: TGCGCCAGCAGCTTGGAGGGAGGGAGTCTCTACGAGCAGTACTTC. The encoded protein is CASSLEGGSLYEQYF. The chain links TRBV5-1 to TRBJ2-7; 7 bases are a match to TRBD2. The germline gives CDR1 SGHRS, CDR2 YFSETQ. V trimming: 0 bases; J trimming: 3 bases; junction bases outside the gene matches: 6. This CDR3 contains 15 residues.

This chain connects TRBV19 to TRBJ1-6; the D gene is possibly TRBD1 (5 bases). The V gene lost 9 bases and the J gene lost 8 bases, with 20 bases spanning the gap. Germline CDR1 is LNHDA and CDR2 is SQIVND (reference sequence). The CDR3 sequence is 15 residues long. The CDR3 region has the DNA TGTGCCAGCAAGACAGACTGGACGGACCATTCACCCCTCCACTTT. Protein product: CASKTDWTDHSPLHF. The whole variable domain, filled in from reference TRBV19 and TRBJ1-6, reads DGGITQSPKYLFRKEGQNVTLSCEQNLNHDAMYWYRQDPGQGLRLIYYSQIVNDFQKGDIAEGYSVSREKKESFPLTVTSAQKNPTAFYLCASKTDWTDHSPLHFGNGTRLTVT.

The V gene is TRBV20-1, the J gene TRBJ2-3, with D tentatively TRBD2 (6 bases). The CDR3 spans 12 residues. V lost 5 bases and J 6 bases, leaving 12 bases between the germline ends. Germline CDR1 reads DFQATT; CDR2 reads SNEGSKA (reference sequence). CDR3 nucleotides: TGCAGTGCTTCGTCGGGGGTTGATACGCAGTATTTT. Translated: CSASSGVDTQYF.

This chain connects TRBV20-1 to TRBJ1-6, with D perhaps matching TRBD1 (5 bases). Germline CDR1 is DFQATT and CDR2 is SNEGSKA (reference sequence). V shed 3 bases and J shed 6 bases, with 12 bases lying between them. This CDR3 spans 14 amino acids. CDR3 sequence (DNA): TGCAGTGCTAGCCCCGGGACGGTTAATTCACCCCTCCACTTT. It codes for CSASPGTVNSPLHF.

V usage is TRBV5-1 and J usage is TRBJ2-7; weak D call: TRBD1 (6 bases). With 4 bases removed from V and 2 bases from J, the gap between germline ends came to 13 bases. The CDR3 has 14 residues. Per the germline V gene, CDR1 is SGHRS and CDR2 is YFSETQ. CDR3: CASSASTGPYEQYF. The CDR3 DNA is TGCGCCAGCAGCGCTTCGACAGGCCCCTACGAGCAGTACTTC.

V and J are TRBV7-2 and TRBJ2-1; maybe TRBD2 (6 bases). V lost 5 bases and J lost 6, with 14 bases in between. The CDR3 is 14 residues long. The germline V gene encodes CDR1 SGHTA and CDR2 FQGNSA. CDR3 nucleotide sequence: TGTGCCAGCAGCCCGAGGCCGACTAGCAATGAGCAGTTCTTC. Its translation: CASSPRPTSNEQFF.